This section outlines one TCR beta chain sequence together with its context. This CDR3 is built from 15 residues. Germline V gene data show CDR1 as LNHNV and CDR2 as YYDKDF (reference sequence). The V end lost 4 bases, the J end lost 9 bases, and 16 bases lay between the germline ends. These data originate in a study of radiotherapy plus CTLA-4 blockade in lung cancer. Method: immunoSEQ multiplex PCR; TCRdb's copy keeps in-frame clones and lacks some. In the table there are roughly 110,000 clones, approximately 87% of which are singletons. Sequencing was performed on peripheral blood, taken from a patient treated with radiotherapy plus ipilimumab. This chain uses TRBV15 with TRBJ1-6; no definite D call. This TCR derives from a human donor with non-small cell lung cancer that progressed on radiotherapy plus ipilimumab. Some clones in this sample may be carry-over from other donors' samples. Here the CDR3 reads CATSTGQAGRSPLHF. CDR3 sequence (DNA): TGTGCCACCAGCACAGGTCAAGCCGGACGTTCACCCCTCCACTTT.